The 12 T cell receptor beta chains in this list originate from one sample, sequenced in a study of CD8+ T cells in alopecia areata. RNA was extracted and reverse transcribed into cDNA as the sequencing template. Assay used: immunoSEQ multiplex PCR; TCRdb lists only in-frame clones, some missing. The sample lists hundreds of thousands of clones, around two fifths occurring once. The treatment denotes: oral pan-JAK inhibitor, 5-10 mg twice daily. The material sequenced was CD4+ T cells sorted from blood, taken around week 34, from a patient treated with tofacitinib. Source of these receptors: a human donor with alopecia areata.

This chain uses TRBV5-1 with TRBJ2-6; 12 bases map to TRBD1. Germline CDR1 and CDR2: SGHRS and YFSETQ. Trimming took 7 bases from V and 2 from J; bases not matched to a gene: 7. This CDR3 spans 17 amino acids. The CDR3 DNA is TGCGCCAGCCTACGGGGACAGGGGGCCCCTGGGGCCAACGTCCTGACTTTC. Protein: CASLRGQGAPGANVLTF.

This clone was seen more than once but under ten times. The CDR3 is CASSPRLAGDNEQFF. The CDR3, as DNA: TGTGCCAGCTCACCTCGACTAGCGGGGGACAATGAGCAGTTCTTC. This chain links TRBV18 with TRBJ2-1; 12 positions agree with TRBD2. The germline V gene has CDR1 KGHSH and CDR2 LQKENI. The CDR3 extends over 15 amino acids. With V trimmed by 3 bases and J by 5 bases, 2 bases remained unmatched.

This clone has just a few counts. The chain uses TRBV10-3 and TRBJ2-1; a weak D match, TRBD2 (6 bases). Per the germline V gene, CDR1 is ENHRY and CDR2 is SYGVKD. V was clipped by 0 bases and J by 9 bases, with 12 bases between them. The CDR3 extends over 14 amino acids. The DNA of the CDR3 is TGTGCCATCAGTGAGTCGGGGGGTATGAGTGAGCAGTTCTTC. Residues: CAISESGGMSEQFF.

In DNA, the CDR3 is TGCAGCGGTACGACGGGATTGATGGAGACCCAGTACTTC. Residues: CSGTTGLMETQYF. This sequence joins TRBV29-1 and TRBJ2-5, with D perhaps TRBD2 (5 bases). The CDR3 is 13 residues long. CDR1 and CDR2 (germline): SQVTM, ANQGSEA. The V end lost 7 bases, the J end lost 5 bases, and 17 bases lay between the germline ends.

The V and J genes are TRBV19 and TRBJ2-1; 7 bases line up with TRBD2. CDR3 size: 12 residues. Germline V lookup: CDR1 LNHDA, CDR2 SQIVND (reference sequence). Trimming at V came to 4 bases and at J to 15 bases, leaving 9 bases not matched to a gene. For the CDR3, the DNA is TGTGCCAGTAGTACCTCGGGGAGGGAACGGTTCTTC. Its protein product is CASSTSGRERFF.

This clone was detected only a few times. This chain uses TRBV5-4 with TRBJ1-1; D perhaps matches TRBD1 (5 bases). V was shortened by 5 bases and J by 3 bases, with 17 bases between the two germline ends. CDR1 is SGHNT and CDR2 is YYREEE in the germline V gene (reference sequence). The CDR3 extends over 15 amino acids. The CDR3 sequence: CASSSARVRDTEAFF. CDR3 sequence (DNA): TGTGCCAGCAGTTCCGCCAGGGTTCGGGACACTGAAGCTTTCTTT.

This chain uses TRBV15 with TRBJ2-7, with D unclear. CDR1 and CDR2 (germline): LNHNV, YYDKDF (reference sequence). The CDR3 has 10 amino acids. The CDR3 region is CVPSSYEQYF. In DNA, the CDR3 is TGTGTCCCGAGTTCCTACGAGCAGTACTTC.

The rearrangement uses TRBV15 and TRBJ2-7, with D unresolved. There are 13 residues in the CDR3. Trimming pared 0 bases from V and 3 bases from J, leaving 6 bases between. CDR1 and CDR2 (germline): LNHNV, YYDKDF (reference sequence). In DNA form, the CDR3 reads TGTGCCACCAGCAGAGATTATGTCTACGAGCAGTACTTC. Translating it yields CATSRDYVYEQYF.

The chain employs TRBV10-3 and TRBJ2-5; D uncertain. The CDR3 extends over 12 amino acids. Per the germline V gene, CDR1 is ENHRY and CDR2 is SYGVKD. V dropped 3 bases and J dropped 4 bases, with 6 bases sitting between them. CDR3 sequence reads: CAISDDSETQYF. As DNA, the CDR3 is TGTGCCATCAGTGATGACTCAGAGACCCAGTACTTC.

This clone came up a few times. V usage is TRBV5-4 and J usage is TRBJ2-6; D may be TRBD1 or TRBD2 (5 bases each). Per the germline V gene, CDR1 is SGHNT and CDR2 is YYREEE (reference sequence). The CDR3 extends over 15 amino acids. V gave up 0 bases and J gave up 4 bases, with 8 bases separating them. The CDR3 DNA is TGTGCCAGCAGCTTGGGAGGGGCCGGGGCCAACGTCCTGACTTTC. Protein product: CASSLGGAGANVLTF.

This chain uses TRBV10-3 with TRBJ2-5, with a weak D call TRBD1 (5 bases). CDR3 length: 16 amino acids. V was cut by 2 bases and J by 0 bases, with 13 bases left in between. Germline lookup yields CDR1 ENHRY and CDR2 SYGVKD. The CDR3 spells CAISETGRKYQETQYF. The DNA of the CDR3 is TGTGCCATCAGTGAGACAGGCCGGAAGTACCAAGAGACCCAGTACTTC.

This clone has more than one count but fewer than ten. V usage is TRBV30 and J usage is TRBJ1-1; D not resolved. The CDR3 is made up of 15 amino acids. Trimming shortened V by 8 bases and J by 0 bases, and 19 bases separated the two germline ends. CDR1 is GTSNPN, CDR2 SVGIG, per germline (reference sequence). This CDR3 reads CAVEKGLWVNTEAFF. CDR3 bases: TGTGCCGTGGAGAAAGGCTTATGGGTGAACACTGAAGCTTTCTTT.